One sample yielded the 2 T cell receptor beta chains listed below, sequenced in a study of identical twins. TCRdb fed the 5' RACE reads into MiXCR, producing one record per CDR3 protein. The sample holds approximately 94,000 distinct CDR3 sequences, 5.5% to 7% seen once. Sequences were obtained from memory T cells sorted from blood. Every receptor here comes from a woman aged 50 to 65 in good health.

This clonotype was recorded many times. The chain's CDR3 is CASSYEFNTEAFF. CDR3 bases: TGTGCCAGCAGTTACGAGTTTAACACTGAAGCTTTCTTT. The chain recombines TRBV6-5 with TRBJ1-1; D gene unclear. The CDR3 totals 13 residues. Trimming stripped 2 bases from V and 2 bases from J, with 6 bases between. CDR1 MNHEY and CDR2 SVGAGI come from the germline V gene.

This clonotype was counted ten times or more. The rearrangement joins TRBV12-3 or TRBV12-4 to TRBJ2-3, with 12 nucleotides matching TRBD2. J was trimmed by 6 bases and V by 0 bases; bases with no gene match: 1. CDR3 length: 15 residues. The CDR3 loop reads CASSLAGLAGDTQYF. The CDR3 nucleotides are TGTGCCAGCAGTTTAGCTGGACTAGCGGGGGATACGCAGTATTTT.